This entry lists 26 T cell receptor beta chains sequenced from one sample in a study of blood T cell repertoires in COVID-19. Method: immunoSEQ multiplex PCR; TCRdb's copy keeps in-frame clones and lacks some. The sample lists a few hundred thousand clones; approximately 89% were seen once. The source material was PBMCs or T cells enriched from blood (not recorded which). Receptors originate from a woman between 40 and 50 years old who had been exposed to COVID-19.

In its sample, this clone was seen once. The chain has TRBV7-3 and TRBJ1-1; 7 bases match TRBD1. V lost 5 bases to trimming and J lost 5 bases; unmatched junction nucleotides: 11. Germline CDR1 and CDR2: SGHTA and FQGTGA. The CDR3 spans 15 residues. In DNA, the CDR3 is TGTGCCAGCAGCCCTCAGGCAACAGGGGAAACTGAAGCTTTCTTT. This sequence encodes CASSPQATGETEAFF.

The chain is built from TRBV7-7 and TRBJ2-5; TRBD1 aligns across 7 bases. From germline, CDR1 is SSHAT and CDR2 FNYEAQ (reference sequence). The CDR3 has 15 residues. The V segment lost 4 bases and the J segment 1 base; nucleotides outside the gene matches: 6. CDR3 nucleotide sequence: TGTGCCAGCAGCTCTAGGACAGGCCTCCAAGAGACCCAGTACTTC. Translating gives CASSSRTGLQETQYF.

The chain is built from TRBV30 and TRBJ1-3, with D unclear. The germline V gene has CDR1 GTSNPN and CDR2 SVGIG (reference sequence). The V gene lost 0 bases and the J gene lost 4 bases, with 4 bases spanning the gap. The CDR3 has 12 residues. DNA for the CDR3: TGTGCCTGGAGTGTAGCGGGAAACACCATATATTTT. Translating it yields CAWSVAGNTIYF.

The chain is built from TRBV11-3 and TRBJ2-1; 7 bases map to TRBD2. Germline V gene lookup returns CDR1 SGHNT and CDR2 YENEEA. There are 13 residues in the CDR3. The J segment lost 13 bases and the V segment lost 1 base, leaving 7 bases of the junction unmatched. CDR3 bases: TGTGCCAGCAGCTTAGTTTCAGGCGGGAGCCAGTTCTTC. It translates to CASSLVSGGSQFF.

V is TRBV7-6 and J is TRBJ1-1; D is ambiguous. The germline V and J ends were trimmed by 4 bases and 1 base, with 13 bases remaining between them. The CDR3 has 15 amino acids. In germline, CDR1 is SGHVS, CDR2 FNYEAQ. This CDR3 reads CASSSLPGRNTEAFF. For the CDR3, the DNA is TGTGCCAGCAGCTCTCTGCCGGGTCGGAACACTGAAGCTTTCTTT.

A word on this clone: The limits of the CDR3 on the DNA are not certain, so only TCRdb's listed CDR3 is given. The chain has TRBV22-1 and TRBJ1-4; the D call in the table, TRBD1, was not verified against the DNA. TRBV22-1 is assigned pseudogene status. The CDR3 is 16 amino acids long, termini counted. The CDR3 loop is CPGSIPFGTGSEKLFF.

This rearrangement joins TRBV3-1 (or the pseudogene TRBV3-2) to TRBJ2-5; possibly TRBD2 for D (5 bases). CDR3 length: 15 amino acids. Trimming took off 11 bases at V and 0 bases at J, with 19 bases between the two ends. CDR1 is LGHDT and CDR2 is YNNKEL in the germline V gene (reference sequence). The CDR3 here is CAFSRRTVYQETQYF. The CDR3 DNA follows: TGTGCCTTTTCCCGGAGGACGGTGTACCAAGAGACCCAGTACTTC.

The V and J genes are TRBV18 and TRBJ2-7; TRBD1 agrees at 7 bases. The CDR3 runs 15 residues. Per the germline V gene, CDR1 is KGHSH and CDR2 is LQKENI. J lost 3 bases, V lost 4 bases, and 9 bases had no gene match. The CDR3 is CASSLLPGQNYEQYF. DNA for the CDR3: TGTGCCAGCTCACTACTACCGGGACAGAACTACGAGCAGTACTTC. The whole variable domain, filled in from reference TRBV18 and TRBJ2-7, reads NAGVMQNPRHLVRRRGQEARLRCSPMKGHSHVYWYRQLPEEGLKFMVYLQKENIIDESGMPKERFSAEFPKEGPSILRIQQVVRGDSAAYFCASSLLPGQNYEQYFGPGTRLTVT.

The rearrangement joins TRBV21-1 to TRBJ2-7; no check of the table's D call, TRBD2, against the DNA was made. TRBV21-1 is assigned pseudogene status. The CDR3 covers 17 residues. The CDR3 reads CASSKVNGAGEGDEQYF. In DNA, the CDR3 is TGTGCCAGCAGCAAAGTGAATGGGGCAGGGGAGGGTGACGAGCAGTACTTC.

Here the CDR3 DNA reads TGTGCCAGCAGCCAAGATAGATTATGGCGGGGGGCGAGTAAGGCTTTCTTT. It codes for CASSQDRLWRGASKAFF. This chain uses TRBV3-1 (or the pseudogene TRBV3-2) with TRBJ1-1; weak D call: TRBD1 (6 bases). Between the trimmed V and J ends, which lost 0 bases and 11 bases, there was a span of 25 bases. There are 17 residues in the CDR3. CDR1 LGHDT and CDR2 YNNKEL come from the germline V gene (reference sequence).

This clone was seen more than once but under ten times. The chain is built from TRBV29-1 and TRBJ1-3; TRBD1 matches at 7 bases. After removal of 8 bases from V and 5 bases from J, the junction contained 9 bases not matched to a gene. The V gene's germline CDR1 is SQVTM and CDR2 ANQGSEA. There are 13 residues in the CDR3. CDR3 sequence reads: CSFKEGARNTIYF. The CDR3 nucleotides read TGCAGCTTCAAAGAGGGGGCCAGAAACACCATATATTTT.

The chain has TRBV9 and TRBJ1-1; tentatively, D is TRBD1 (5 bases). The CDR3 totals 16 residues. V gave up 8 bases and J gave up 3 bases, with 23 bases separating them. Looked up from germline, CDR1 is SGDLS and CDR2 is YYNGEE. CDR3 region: CASIPQIRGKDTEAFF. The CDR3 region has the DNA TGTGCCAGTATCCCCCAAATAAGGGGAAAGGACACTGAAGCTTTCTTT.

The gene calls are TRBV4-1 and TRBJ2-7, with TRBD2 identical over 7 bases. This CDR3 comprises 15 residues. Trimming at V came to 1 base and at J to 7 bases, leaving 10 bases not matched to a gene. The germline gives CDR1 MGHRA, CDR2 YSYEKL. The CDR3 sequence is CASSQAGRAGREQYF. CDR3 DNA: TGCGCCAGCAGCCAAGCGGGCAGGGCCGGGAGGGAGCAGTACTTC.

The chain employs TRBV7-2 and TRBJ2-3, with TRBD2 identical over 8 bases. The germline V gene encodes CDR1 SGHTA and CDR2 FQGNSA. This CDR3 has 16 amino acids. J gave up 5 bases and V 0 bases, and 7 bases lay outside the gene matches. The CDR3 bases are TGTGCCAGCAGCTTAGCTGGCGGGGGGTTGCAAGATACGCAGTATTTT. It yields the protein CASSLAGGGLQDTQYF.

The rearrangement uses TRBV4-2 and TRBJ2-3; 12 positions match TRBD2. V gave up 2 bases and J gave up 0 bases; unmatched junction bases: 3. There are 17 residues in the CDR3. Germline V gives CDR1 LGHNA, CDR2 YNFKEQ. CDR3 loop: CASSQTSGGPSTDTQYF. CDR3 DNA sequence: TGTGCCAGCAGCCAAACTAGCGGGGGGCCTAGCACAGATACGCAGTATTTT.

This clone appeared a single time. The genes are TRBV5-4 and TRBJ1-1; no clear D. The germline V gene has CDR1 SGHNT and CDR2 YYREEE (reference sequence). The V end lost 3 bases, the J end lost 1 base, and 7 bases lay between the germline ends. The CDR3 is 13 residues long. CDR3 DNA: TGTGCCAGCAGCTCACTCGAGAACACTGAAGCTTTCTTT. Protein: CASSSLENTEAFF.

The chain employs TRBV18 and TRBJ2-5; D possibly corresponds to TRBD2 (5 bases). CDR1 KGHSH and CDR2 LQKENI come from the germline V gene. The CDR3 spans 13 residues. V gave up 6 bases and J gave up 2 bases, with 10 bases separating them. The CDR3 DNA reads TGTGCCAGCTCGTCCGGGGTACAAGAGACCCAGTACTTC. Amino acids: CASSSGVQETQYF.

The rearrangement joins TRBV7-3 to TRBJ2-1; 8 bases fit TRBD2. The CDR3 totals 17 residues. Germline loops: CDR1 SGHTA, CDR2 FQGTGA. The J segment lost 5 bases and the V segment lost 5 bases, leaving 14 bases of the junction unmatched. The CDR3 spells CASSAQLAVREDNEQFF. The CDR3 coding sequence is TGTGCCAGCAGCGCCCAACTAGCGGTGAGAGAGGACAATGAGCAGTTCTTC. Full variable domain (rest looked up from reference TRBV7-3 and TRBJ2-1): GAGVSQTPSNKVTEKGKYVELRCDPISGHTALYWYRQSLGQGPEFLIYFQGTGAADDSGLPNDRFFAVRPEGSVSTLKIQRTERGDSAVYLCASSAQLAVREDNEQFFGPGTRLTVL.

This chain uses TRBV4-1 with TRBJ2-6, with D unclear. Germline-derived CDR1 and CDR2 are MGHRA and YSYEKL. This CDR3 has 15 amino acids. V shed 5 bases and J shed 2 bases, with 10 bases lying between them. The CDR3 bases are TGCGCCAGCAGCTTAACAGATACTGGGGCCAACGTCCTGACTTTC. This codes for CASSLTDTGANVLTF.

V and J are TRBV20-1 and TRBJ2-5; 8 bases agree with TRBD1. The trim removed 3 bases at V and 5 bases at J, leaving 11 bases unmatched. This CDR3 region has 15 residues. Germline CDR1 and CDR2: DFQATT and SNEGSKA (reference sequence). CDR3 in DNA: TGCAGTGCTAGTCGGTCCGACAGGGGAGGCGAGACCCAGTACTTC. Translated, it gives CSASRSDRGGETQYF.

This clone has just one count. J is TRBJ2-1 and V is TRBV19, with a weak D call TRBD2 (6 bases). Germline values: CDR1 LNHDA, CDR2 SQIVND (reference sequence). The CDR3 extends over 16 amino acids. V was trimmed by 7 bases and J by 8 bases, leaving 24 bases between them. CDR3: CASTKRGLTGSDEQFF. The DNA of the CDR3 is TGTGCCAGTACCAAAAGGGGACTCACGGGTTCCGATGAGCAGTTCTTC.

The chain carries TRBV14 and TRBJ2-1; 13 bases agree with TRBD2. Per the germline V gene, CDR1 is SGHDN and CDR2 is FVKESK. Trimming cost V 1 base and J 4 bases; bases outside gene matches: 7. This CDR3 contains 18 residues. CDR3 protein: CASSQVGTSGTTYNEQFF. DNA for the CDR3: TGTGCCAGCAGCCAAGTCGGGACTAGCGGGACAACGTACAATGAGCAGTTCTTC.

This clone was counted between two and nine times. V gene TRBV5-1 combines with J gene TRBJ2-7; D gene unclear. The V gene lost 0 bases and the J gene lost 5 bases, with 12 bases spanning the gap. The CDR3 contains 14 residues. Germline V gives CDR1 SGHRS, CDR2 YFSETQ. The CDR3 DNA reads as TGCGCCAGCAGCTTGGAACAGCTTTTCAACGAGCAGTACTTC. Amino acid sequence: CASSLEQLFNEQYF.

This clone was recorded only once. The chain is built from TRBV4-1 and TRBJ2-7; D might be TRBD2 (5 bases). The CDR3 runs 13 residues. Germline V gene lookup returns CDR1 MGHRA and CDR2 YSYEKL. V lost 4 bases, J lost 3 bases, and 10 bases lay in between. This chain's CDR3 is CASSPRENYEQYF. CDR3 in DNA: TGCGCCAGCAGCCCAAGGGAGAACTACGAGCAGTACTTC.

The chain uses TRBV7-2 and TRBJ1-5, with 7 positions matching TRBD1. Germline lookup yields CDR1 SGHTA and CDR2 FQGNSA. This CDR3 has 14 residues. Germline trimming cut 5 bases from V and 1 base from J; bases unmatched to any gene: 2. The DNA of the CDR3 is TGTGCCAGCAGCGGGGACAGCAGCAATCAGCCCCAGCATTTT. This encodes CASSGDSSNQPQHF.

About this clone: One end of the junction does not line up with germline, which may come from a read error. The CDR3 DNA sequence: TGTGCCAGCAGCTTCGCAGGGGCGAAGAGCGGGGAGCTGTTTTTT. Protein sequence: CASSFAGAKSGELFF. The chain combines TRBV5-1 with TRBJ2-2; D is possibly TRBD1 (6 bases). The CDR3 spans 15 residues. Germline V gives CDR1 SGHRS, CDR2 YFSETQ. Full variable domain (remainder filled in from reference TRBV5-1 and TRBJ2-2): KAGVTQTPRYLIKTRGQQVTLSCSPISGHRSVSWYQQTPGQGLQFLFEYFSETQRNKGNFPGRFSGRQFSNSRSEMNVSTLELGDSALYLCASSFAGAKSGELFFGEGSRLTVL.